This T cell receptor (beta chain) was documented in a study of T cell responses to AZD1222 COVID-19 vaccine. Sequenced by immunoSEQ multiplex PCR; TCRdb stores in-frame clones only, minus some. The table shows about 83,000 clones, with around 86% occurring only once. Study-level results: The repertoires were collected only after the peak T cell response. Females outnumbered males among donors, who were mostly white British; clonal diversity was possibly underestimated.

About this clone: Its antigen is not known.

CDR3 length equals 14 residues. CDR1 is SGHAT, CDR2 FQNNGV, per germline. The V end was cut by 5 bases, the J end by 2 bases, with 11 bases between. This sequence was found in an adult in good health. The V gene is TRBV11-2, the J gene TRBJ2-3; D is uncertain. The specimen was peripheral blood, collected on day 0 of AZD1222 vaccination. The CDR3 sequence: CASSRRDPTDTQYF. The CDR3 nucleotides read TGTGCCAGCAGCCGAAGAGATCCCACAGATACGCAGTATTTT. The complete variable domain, with remaining parts taken from reference TRBV11-2 and TRBJ2-3, reads EAGVAQSPRYKIIEKRQSVAFWCNPISGHATLYWYQQILGQGPKLLIQFQNNGVVDDSQLPKDRFSAERLKGVDSTLKIQPAKLEDSAVYLCASSRRDPTDTQYFGPGTRLTVL.